This entry is about one T cell receptor (beta chain). The germline gene is not matched at one end of the junction; a read error may be the cause. The data were obtained in a study of shared clonotypes between healthy human individuals. Partitioning of CD4+ cells yielded a CD45RA+ naive subset and a CD45RA-negative memory subset. Using 200 ng DNA, some 30,000 T cell genomes, the sorted-subset replicate PCRs were run. The table came from immunoSEQ multiplex PCR; TCRdb's copy has only in-frame clones and leaves some out. The table has about 1.1 million clones, approximately 80% seen once. Germline V gene sequence: CDR1 MGHDK, CDR2 SYGVNS. This CDR3 region has 15 residues.

The sample taken for sequencing was memory CD4+ T cells from PBMCs. Subset specified: CD45RA-negative fraction. This sequence joins TRBV25-1 and TRBJ1-2; tentative D call: TRBD1 (6 bases). This clonotype originated in a man aged 18 to 30 in good health. Some clones in this sample may be carry-over from other donors' samples. The CDR3 reads CASSDLAGADYGYTF. CDR3 bases: TGTGCCAGCAGTGATCTTGCAGGGGCGGACTACGGCTACACCTTC.